This T cell receptor beta chain was captured in a study of T cell responses to AZD1222 COVID-19 vaccine. Profiled with immunoSEQ multiplex PCR; TCRdb holds only in-frame clones, not every one. The table records some 84,000 clones, 70% to 90% of them present only once. Both about-4-week and about-12-week second-dose recipients were combined. V lost 4 bases, J lost 11 bases, and 3 bases stayed unmatched. The CDR3 has 11 residues. Germline CDR1 reads SGHTS; CDR2 reads YDEGEE. Overall study findings and caveats: Only after the peak T cell response were repertoires sampled. Donors were largely white British and mainly female; clonal diversity was possibly underestimated. Baseline serostatus was positive in only six AZD1222 recipients.

A note on this clone: Antigen specificity is unknown.

Sequenced material: peripheral blood, taken 28 days after the second AZD1222 dose. This rearrangement joins TRBV5-8 to TRBJ1-1; 9 nucleotides agree with TRBD1. This clonotype was obtained from an adult who received the AZD1222 COVID-19 vaccine. The CDR3 nucleotides read TGTGCCAGCAGCCGGACAGGGGACGCTTTCTTT. It translates to CASSRTGDAFF.